The 5 T cell receptor beta chains in this list originate from one sample, sequenced in a study of T cell repertoires in cytomegalovirus infection. TCRdb re-called the reads with MiXCR, one entry per CDR3 protein. The sample yields under 600,000 distinct CDR3 sequences, approximately 15% seen once. The specimen sequenced was CD8+ T cells from PBMCs. These receptors were taken from a human donor in good health (CMV status not recorded). Some clones in this sample may be carry-over from other donors' samples.

This clonotype was seen repeatedly, ten times or more. The gene calls are TRBV7-9 and TRBJ2-7, with D tentatively TRBD2 (7 bases). Germline V gene sequence: CDR1 SEHNR, CDR2 FQNEAQ (reference sequence). Trimming shortened V by 6 bases and J by 6 bases, and 15 bases separated the two germline ends. This CDR3 comprises 13 residues. The CDR3 here is CASRGGGAGEQYF. CDR3 nucleotides: TGTGCCAGCAGAGGGGGGGGAGCTGGCGAGCAGTACTTC.

This clonotype was recorded a few times. V usage is TRBV5-1 and J usage is TRBJ1-5; possibly TRBD1 for D (6 bases). V gave up 0 bases and J gave up 6 bases, with 22 bases separating them. Germline V gene data show CDR1 as SGHRS and CDR2 as YFSETQ. There are 18 residues in the CDR3. The DNA of the CDR3 is TGCGCCAGCAGCTTGGCCGAAGAGGGAGGGGGGGGCTGTCAGCCCCAGCATTTT. This encodes CASSLAEEGGGGCQPQHF.

This clonotype has more than one count but fewer than ten. The V gene is TRBV28, the J gene TRBJ1-5; the D is unclear. V was pared by 6 bases and J by 0 bases, with 21 bases between. The CDR3 length is 18 residues. Germline-derived CDR1 and CDR2 are MDHEN and SYDVKM. The CDR3 DNA follows: TGTGCCAGCAGCCCTAGGACCCCAGCCGTCGATAGCAATCAGCCCCAGCATTTT. Translated: CASSPRTPAVDSNQPQHF.

This clonotype was counted many times. The V call is TRBV7-8, the J call TRBJ1-2; 8 bases match TRBD1. The germline CDR1 and CDR2 sequences are SGHVS and FQNEAQ. The CDR3 totals 15 residues. The J segment lost 5 bases and the V segment lost 5 bases, leaving 10 bases of the junction unmatched. CDR3 nucleotide sequence: TGTGCCAGCAGCGCACGACAGGGGTTAGGGTATGGCTACACCTTC. Encoded protein: CASSARQGLGYGYTF.

This clonotype was seen at least ten times. The CDR3 spells CASSLGTLSSYEQYF. For the CDR3, the DNA is TGTGCCAGCAGCTTAGGGACCCTAAGCTCCTACGAGCAGTACTTC. V gene TRBV11-2 combines with J gene TRBJ2-7, with D unclear. Per the germline V gene, CDR1 is SGHAT and CDR2 is FQNNGV. The CDR3 sequence is 15 residues long. V was cut by 1 base and J by 0 bases, with 10 bases left in between.